The 5 T cell receptor beta chains in this list originate from one sample, sequenced in a study of graft-versus-host responses after intestinal transplantation. Their antigens are not known. Repertoires were generated with immunoSEQ multiplex PCR, while TCRdb's copy carries only in-frame clones and drops some. Here the sample spans 75,000 to 90,000 clones, roughly 91% being singletons. The sequencing used unstimulated CD4+ T cells sorted from spleen or lymph node cells, collected before intestinal transplant. The source of these receptors is a human donor who received an intestinal transplant.

This clone was detected only a few times. The sample has other DNA sequences that encode this CDR3 too. The J gene is TRBJ2-2, the V gene TRBV10-3; a possible D gene is TRBD1 (5 bases). The CDR3 covers 15 residues. V lost 3 bases and J 0 bases, leaving 8 bases between the germline ends. Per the germline V gene, CDR1 is ENHRY and CDR2 is SYGVKD. CDR3 nucleotides: TGTGCCATCAGTGAAAGGGGAACGAACACCGGGGAGCTGTTTTTT. It translates to CAISERGTNTGELFF.

The CDR3 loop is CAWSTDRGGQPQHF. In DNA, the CDR3 is TGTGCCTGGAGTACAGACAGGGGCGGTCAGCCCCAGCATTTT. This chain joins TRBV30 and TRBJ1-5, with 8 nucleotides matching TRBD1. V shed 2 bases, J shed 6 bases, and the junction held 6 bases outside the gene matches. Per the germline V gene, CDR1 is GTSNPN and CDR2 is SVGIG (reference sequence). The CDR3 runs to 14 residues. The full variable domain, completed using reference TRBV30 and TRBJ1-5, is SQTIHQWPATLVQPVGSPLSLECTVEGTSNPNLYWYRQAAGRGLQLLFYSVGIGQISSEVPQNLSASRPQDRQFILSSKKLLLSDSGFYLCAWSTDRGGQPQHFGDGTRLSIL.

There are a few counts of this clone. This chain connects TRBV5-1 to TRBJ1-2; TRBD1 aligns across 8 bases. V shed 3 bases and J 4 bases; nucleotides not matched to a gene: 5. Germline CDR1 SGHRS, CDR2 YFSETQ. The CDR3 extends over 14 amino acids. The CDR3 is CASSSGQEGYGYTF. CDR3 nucleotides: TGCGCCAGCAGCTCGGGACAGGAAGGCTATGGCTACACCTTC. The full variable domain, rest sourced from reference TRBV5-1 and TRBJ1-2, is KAGVTQTPRYLIKTRGQQVTLSCSPISGHRSVSWYQQTPGQGLQFLFEYFSETQRNKGNFPGRFSGRQFSNSRSEMNVSTLELGDSALYLCASSSGQEGYGYTFGSGTRLTVV.

The J gene is TRBJ1-1, the V gene TRBV27; D gene uncertain. V was clipped by 6 bases and J by 2 bases, with 16 bases between them. The CDR3 runs to 15 residues. Germline lookup yields CDR1 MNHEY and CDR2 SMNVEV (reference sequence). As DNA, the CDR3 is TGTGCCAGCAGCGAAGGGCGGAGGTCTAACACTGAAGCTTTCTTT. It specifies CASSEGRRSNTEAFF.

The chain is built from TRBV5-1 and TRBJ2-7; 8 positions agree with TRBD1. The CDR3 spans 12 residues. Trimming removed 5 bases from V and 5 bases from J; junction bases left unmatched: 3. Germline loops: CDR1 SGHRS, CDR2 YFSETQ. CDR3 in amino acids: CASSDRGHEQYF. The CDR3 DNA reads as TGCGCCAGCAGTGACAGGGGCCACGAGCAGTACTTC. Together with reference TRBV5-1 and TRBJ2-7, the CDR3 gives the full variable domain: KAGVTQTPRYLIKTRGQQVTLSCSPISGHRSVSWYQQTPGQGLQFLFEYFSETQRNKGNFPGRFSGRQFSNSRSEMNVSTLELGDSALYLCASSDRGHEQYFGPGTRLTVT.